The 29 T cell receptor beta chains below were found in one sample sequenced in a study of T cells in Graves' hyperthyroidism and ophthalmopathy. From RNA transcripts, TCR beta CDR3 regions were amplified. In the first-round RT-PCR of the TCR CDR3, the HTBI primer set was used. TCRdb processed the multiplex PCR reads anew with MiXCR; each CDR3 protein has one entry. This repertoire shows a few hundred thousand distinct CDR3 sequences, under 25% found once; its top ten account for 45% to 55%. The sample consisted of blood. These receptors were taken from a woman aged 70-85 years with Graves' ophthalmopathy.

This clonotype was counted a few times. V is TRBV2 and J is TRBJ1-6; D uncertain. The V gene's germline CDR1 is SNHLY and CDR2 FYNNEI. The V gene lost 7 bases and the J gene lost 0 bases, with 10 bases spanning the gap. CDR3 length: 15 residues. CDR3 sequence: CASTAESSYNSPLHF. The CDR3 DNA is TGTGCCAGCACGGCAGAGAGCTCCTATAATTCACCCCTCCACTTT.

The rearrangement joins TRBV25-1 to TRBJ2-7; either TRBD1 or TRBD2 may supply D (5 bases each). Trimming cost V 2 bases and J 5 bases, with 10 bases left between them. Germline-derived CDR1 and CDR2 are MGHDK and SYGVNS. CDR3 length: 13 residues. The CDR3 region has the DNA TGTGCCAGCAGTGAAGGGGGTCGGGACGAGCAGTACTTC. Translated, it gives CASSEGGRDEQYF.

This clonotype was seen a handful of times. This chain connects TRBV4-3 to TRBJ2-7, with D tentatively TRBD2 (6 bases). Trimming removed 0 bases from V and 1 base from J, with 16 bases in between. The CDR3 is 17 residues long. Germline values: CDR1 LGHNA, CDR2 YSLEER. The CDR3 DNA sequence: TGCGCCAGCAGCCAAGATCAAACCGGAGGGTATTCCTACGAGCAGTACTTC. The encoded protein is CASSQDQTGGYSYEQYF.

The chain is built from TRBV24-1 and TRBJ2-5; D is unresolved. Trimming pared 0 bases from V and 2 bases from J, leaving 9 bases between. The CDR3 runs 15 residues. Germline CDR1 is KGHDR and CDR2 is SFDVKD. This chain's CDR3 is CATSDLVGLQETQYF. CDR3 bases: TGTGCCACCAGTGATTTGGTGGGCCTTCAAGAGACCCAGTACTTC.

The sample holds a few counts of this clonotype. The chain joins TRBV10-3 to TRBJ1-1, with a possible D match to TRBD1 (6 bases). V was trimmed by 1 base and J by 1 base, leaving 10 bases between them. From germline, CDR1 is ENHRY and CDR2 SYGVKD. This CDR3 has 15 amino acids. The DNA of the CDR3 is TGTGCCATCAGTGAGTGGTCGGGGGCGAACACTGAAGCTTTCTTT. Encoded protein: CAISEWSGANTEAFF.

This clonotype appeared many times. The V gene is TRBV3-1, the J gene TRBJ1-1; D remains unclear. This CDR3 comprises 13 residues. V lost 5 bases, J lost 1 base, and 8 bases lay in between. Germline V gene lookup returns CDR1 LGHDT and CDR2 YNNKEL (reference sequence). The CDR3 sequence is CASSKQENTEAFF. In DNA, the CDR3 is TGTGCCAGCAGCAAGCAAGAGAACACTGAAGCTTTCTTT.

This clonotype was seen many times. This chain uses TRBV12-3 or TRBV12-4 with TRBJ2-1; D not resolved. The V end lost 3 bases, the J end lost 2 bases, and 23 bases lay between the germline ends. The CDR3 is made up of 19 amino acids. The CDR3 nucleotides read TGTGCCAGCAGTTTCGCCCCTCTGGCAGGCCCCATTACCTACAATGAGCAGTTCTTC. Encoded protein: CASSFAPLAGPITYNEQFF.

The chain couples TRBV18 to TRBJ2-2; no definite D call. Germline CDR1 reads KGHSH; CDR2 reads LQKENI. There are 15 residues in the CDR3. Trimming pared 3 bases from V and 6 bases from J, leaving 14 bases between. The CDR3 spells CASSPLVPIAGELFF. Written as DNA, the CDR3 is TGTGCCAGCTCACCGTTAGTGCCGATCGCCGGGGAGCTGTTTTTT.

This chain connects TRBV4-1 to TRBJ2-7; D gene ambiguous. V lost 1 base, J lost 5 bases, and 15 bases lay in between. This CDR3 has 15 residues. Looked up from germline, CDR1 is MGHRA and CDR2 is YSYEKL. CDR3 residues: CASSQVGTKDHEQYF. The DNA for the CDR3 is TGCGCCAGCAGCCAAGTCGGAACAAAGGACCACGAGCAGTACTTC.

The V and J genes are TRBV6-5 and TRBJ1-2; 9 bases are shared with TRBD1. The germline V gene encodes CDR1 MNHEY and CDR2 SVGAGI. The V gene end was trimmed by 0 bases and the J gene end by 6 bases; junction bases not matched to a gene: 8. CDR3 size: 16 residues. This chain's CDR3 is CASSYSRLGTGNGYTF. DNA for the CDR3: TGTGCCAGCAGTTACTCGCGTCTCGGGACAGGGAATGGCTACACCTTC.

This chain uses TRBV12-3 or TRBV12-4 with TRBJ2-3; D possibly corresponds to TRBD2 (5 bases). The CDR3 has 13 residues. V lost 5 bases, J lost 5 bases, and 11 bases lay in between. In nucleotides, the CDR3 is TGTGCCAGCAGTATCGGGGTGGGAGATACGCAGTATTTT. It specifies CASSIGVGDTQYF.

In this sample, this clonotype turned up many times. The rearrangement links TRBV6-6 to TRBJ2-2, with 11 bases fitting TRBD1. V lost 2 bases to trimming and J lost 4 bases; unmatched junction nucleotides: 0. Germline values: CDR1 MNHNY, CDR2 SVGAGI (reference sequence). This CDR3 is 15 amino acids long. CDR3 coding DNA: TGTGCCAGCAGTTACGGGACAGGGGGCACCGGGGAGCTGTTTTTT. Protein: CASSYGTGGTGELFF.

The CDR3 loop is CATSIGLAGVEEQFF. In DNA, the CDR3 is TGTGCCACCAGTATTGGGCTAGCGGGAGTCGAGGAGCAGTTCTTC. The V and J genes are TRBV24-1 and TRBJ2-1; 10 nucleotides line up with TRBD2. The germline gives CDR1 KGHDR, CDR2 SFDVKD. The trim removed 6 bases at V and 10 bases at J, leaving 11 bases unmatched. CDR3 size: 15 residues.

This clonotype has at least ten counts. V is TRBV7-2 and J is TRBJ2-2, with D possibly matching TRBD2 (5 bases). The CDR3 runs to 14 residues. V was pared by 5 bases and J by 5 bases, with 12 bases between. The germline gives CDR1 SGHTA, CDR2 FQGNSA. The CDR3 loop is CASSLQAVTGELFF. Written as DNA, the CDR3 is TGTGCCAGCAGCCTTCAAGCGGTTACCGGGGAGCTGTTTTTT.

The CDR3 DNA is TGTGCCAGCAGTCTAAGAGGGGGCGGGAACACTGAAGCTTTCTTT. It translates to CASSLRGGGNTEAFF. The V call is TRBV6-1, the J call TRBJ1-1; TRBD1 agrees at 7 bases. Germline assignment: CDR1 MNHNS and CDR2 SASEGT. V dropped 5 bases and J dropped 1; count of bases not matched to a gene: 7. This CDR3 region has 15 residues.

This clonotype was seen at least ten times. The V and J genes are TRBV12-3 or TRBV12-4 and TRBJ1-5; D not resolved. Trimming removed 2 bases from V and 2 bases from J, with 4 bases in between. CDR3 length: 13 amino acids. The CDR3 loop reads CASSLTGNQPQHF. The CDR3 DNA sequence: TGTGCCAGCAGTTTAACGGGCAATCAGCCCCAGCATTTT.

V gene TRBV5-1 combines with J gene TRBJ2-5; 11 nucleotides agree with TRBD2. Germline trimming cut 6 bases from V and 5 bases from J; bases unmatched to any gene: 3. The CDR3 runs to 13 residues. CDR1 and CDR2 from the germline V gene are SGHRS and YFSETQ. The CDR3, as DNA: TGCGCCAGCAAAGCTAGCGGGAGGGAGACCCAGTACTTC. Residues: CASKASGRETQYF. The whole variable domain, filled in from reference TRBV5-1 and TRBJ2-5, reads KAGVTQTPRYLIKTRGQQVTLSCSPISGHRSVSWYQQTPGQGLQFLFEYFSETQRNKGNFPGRFSGRQFSNSRSEMNVSTLELGDSALYLCASKASGRETQYFGPGTRLLVL.

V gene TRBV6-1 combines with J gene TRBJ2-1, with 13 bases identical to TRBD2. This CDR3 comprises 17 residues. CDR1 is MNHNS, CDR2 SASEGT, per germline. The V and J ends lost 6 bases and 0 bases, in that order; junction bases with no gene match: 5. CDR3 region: CASRGLAGKGSYNEQFF. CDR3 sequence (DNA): TGTGCCAGCAGGGGACTAGCGGGAAAGGGCTCCTACAATGAGCAGTTCTTC.

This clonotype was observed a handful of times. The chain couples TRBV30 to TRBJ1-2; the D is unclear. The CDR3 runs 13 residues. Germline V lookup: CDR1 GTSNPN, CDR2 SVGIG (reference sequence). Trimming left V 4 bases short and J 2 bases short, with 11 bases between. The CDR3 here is CAWTFGRNYGYTF. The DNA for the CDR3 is TGTGCCTGGACCTTCGGAAGGAACTATGGCTACACCTTC.

Written as DNA, the CDR3 is TGCAGTGCTAGACCTGCGGGAGCGGGCAATGAGCAGTTCTTC. This sequence encodes CSARPAGAGNEQFF. This chain uses TRBV20-1 with TRBJ2-1; 7 nucleotides line up with TRBD2. The CDR3 has 14 amino acids. The junction had 7 bases not matched to a gene; V was cut back by 2 bases and J by 6 bases. The germline gives CDR1 DFQATT, CDR2 SNEGSKA (reference sequence).

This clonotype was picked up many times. The CDR3 reads CASSWSRLAGGPAGSEQYF. The CDR3 nucleotides read TGTGCCAGCAGCTGGTCGAGACTAGCGGGAGGGCCGGCCGGGTCCGAGCAGTACTTC. The chain joins TRBV2 to TRBJ2-7, with 14 positions matching TRBD2. Germline V CDR1 and CDR2: SNHLY, FYNNEI. The ends lost 6 bases at V and 6 bases at J; junction bases unmatched: 19. This CDR3 is built from 19 residues.

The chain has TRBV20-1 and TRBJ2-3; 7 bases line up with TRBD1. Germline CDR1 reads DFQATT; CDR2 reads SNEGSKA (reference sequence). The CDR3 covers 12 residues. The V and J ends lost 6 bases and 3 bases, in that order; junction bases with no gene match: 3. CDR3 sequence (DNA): TGCAGTGCAAAACAGGGGACAGATACGCAGTATTTT. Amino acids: CSAKQGTDTQYF.

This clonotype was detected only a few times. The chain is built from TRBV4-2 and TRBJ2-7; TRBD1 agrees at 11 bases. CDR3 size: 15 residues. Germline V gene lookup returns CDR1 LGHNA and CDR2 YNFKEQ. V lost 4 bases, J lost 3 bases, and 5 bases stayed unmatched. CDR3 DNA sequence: TGTGCCAGCAGCCTGGGACAGGGGGGAAACTACGAGCAGTACTTC. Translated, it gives CASSLGQGGNYEQYF.

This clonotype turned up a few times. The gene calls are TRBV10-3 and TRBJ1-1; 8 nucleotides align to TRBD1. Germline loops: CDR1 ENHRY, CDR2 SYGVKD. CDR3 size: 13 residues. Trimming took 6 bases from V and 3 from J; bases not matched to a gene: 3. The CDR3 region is CAIRPDRDTEAFF. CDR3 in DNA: TGTGCCATCAGACCGGACAGGGACACTGAAGCTTTCTTT.

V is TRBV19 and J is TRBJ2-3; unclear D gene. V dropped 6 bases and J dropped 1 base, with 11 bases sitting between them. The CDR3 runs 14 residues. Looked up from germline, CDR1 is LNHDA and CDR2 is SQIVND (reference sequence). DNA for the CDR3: TGTGCCAGTAGGAGGACGGTCCGCACAGATACGCAGTATTTT. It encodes CASRRTVRTDTQYF. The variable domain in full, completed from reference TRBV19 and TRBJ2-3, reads DGGITQSPKYLFRKEGQNVTLSCEQNLNHDAMYWYRQDPGQGLRLIYYSQIVNDFQKGDIAEGYSVSREKKESFPLTVTSAQKNPTAFYLCASRRTVRTDTQYFGPGTRLTVL.

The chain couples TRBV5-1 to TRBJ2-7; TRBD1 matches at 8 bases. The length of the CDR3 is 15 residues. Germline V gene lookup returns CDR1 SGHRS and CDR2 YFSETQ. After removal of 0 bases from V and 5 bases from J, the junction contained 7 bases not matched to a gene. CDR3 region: CASSLVSGTGDEQYF. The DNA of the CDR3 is TGCGCCAGCAGCTTGGTGTCCGGGACAGGAGACGAGCAGTACTTC.

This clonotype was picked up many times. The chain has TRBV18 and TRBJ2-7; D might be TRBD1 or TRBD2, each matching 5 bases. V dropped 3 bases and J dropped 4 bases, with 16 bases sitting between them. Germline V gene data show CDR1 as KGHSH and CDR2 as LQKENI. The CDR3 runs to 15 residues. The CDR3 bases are TGTGCCAGCTCACCTGAGGGACCCGATTGGTACGAGCAGTACTTC. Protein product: CASSPEGPDWYEQYF.

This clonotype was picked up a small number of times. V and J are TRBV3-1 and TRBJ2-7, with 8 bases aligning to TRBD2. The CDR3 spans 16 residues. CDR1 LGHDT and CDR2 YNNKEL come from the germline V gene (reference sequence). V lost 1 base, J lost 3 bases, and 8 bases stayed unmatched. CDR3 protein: CASSQVRGLGFYEQYF. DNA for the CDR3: TGTGCCAGCAGCCAAGTTAGGGGACTAGGGTTCTACGAGCAGTACTTC.

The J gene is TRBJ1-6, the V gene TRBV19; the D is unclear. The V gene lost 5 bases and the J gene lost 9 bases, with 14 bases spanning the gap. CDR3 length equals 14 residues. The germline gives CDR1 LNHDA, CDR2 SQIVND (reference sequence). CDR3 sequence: CASSAGNSGSPLHF. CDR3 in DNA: TGTGCCAGTAGTGCTGGGAACTCGGGTTCACCCCTCCACTTT.